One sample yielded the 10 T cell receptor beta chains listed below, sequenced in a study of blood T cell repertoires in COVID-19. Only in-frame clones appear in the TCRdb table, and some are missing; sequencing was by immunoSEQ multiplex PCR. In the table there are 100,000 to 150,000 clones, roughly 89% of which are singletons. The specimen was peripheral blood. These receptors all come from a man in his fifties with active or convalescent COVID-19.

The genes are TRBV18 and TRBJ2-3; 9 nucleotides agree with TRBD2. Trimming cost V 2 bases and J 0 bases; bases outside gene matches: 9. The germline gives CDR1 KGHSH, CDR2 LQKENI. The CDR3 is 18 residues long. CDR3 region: CASSPNEGLARSTDTQYF. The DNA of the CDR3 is TGTGCCAGCTCACCAAACGAGGGACTAGCACGTAGCACAGATACGCAGTATTTT. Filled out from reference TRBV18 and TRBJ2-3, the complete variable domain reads NAGVMQNPRHLVRRRGQEARLRCSPMKGHSHVYWYRQLPEEGLKFMVYLQKENIIDESGMPKERFSAEFPKEGPSILRIQQVVRGDSAAYFCASSPNEGLARSTDTQYFGPGTRLTVL.

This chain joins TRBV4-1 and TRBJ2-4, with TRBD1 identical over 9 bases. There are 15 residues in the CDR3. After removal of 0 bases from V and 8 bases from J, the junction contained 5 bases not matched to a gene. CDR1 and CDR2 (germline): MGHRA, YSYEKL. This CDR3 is CASSQDQWDRDIQYF. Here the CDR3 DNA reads TGCGCCAGCAGCCAAGATCAGTGGGACAGGGACATTCAGTACTTC.

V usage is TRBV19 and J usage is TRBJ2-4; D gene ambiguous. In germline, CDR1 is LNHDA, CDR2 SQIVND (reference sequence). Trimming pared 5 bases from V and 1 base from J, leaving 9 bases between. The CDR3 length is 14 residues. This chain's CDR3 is CASSPLYAKNIQYF. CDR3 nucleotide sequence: TGTGCCAGTAGTCCCCTATATGCCAAAAACATTCAGTACTTC.

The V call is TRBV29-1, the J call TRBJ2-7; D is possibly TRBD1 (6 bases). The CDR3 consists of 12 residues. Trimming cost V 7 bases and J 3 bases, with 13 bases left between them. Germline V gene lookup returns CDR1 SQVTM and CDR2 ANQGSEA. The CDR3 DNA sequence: TGCAGCGCAGGGGACATAGACTACGAGCAGTACTTC. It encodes CSAGDIDYEQYF.

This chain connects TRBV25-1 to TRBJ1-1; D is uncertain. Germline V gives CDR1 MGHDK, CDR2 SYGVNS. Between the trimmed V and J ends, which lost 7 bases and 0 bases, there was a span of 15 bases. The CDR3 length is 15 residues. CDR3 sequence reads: CASKAPGYMNTEAFF. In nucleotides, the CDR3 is TGTGCCAGCAAGGCCCCAGGTTACATGAACACTGAAGCTTTCTTT.

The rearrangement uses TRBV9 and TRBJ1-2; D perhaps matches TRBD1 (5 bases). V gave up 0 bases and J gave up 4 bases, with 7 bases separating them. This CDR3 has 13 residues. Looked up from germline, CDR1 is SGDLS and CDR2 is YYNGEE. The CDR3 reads CASSVGQTYGYTF. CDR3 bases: TGTGCCAGCAGCGTAGGACAGACCTATGGCTACACCTTC.

The CDR3 DNA is TGTGCCAGCAGCACCCGGACAGGGCCTGAAGCTTTCTTT. Its protein product is CASSTRTGPEAFF. The rearrangement links TRBV11-2 to TRBJ1-1; 8 bases match TRBD1. The CDR3 runs to 13 residues. V dropped 5 bases and J dropped 6; count of bases not matched to a gene: 5. Germline-derived CDR1 and CDR2 are SGHAT and FQNNGV.

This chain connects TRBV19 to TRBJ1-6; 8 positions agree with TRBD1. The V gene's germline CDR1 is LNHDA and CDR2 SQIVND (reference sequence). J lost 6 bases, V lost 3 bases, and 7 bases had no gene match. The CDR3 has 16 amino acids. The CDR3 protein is CASSIKMDRANSPLHF. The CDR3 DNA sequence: TGTGCCAGTAGTATTAAAATGGACAGGGCTAATTCACCCCTCCACTTT.

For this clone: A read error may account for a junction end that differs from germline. CDR3 region: CAWSGHGTSGGTPYF. In DNA, the CDR3 is TGTGCCTGGAGTGGGCACGGGACTAGCGGGGGGACGCCGTATTTT. The V call is TRBV30, the J call TRBJ2-3, with 15 bases aligning to TRBD2. CDR3 length: 15 residues. Germline V CDR1 and CDR2: GTSNPN, SVGIG (reference sequence).

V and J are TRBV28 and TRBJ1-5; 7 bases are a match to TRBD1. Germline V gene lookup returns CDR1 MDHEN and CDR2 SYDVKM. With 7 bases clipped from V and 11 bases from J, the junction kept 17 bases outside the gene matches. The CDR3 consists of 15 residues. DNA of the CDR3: TGTGCCAGCACGCTGGACAGGCTCAAATCCCCAGCCCAGCATTTT. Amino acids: CASTLDRLKSPAQHF.